These 17 T cell receptor beta chains were sequenced from one sample in a study of blood T cell repertoires in COVID-19 (dated by TCRdb to about 2020). Receptor amplification or capture employed the immunoSEQ multiplex PCR assay. The table comes from immuneACCESS by way of TCRdb, which keeps in-frame sequences with V and J called. Part of the clones is missing from these tables; in studies checked, under half for an unresolved V gene and the rest for unknown reasons. In all, the sample holds around 150,000 clones, and less than 80% of those were seen once. Approximately 5% of the sample is in the top ten clones. The sequencing sample was made of peripheral blood. The receptors shown here come from a woman of 80 years or more with active or convalescent COVID-19.

This chain links TRBV7-3 with TRBJ2-1; TRBD2 agrees at 14 bases. There are 16 residues in the CDR3. The V segment lost 5 bases and the J segment 5 bases; nucleotides outside the gene matches: 5. Germline CDR1 reads SGHTA; CDR2 reads FQGTGA. DNA for the CDR3: TGTGCCAGCAGCAGACTAGCGGGGGGGATCAACAATGAGCAGTTCTTC. It codes for CASSRLAGGINNEQFF. Variable domain in full (rest from reference TRBV7-3 and TRBJ2-1): GAGVSQTPSNKVTEKGKYVELRCDPISGHTALYWYRQSLGQGPEFLIYFQGTGAADDSGLPNDRFFAVRPEGSVSTLKIQRTERGDSAVYLCASSRLAGGINNEQFFGPGTRLTVL.

J is TRBJ1-6 and V is TRBV4-1; weak D call: TRBD1 (6 bases). From germline, CDR1 is MGHRA and CDR2 YSYEKL. The CDR3 has 15 residues. V was pared by 5 bases and J by 7 bases, with 15 bases between. For the CDR3, the DNA is TGCGCCAGCAGCGTGGTTGGACAGCAAAATTCACCCCTCCACTTT. It is translated as CASSVVGQQNSPLHF.

The chain has TRBV7-9 and TRBJ1-2; a weak D match, TRBD1 (5 bases). CDR1 and CDR2 from the germline V gene are SEHNR and FQNEAQ (reference sequence). The germline V and J ends were trimmed by 2 bases and 0 bases, with 13 bases remaining between them. This CDR3 comprises 16 residues. The CDR3 DNA reads as TGTGCCAGCAGCTTAACGAGGACATCCACTAACTATGGCTACACCTTC. Translation gives CASSLTRTSTNYGYTF.

J is TRBJ1-2 and V is TRBV18; 9 bases line up with TRBD1. Germline V CDR1 and CDR2: KGHSH, LQKENI. The CDR3 has 15 amino acids. Trimming took 3 bases from V and 7 from J; bases not matched to a gene: 9. The CDR3 DNA follows: TGTGCCAGCTCACCGAGGACAGGGGAGTTGCGTGGCTACACCTTC. It yields the protein CASSPRTGELRGYTF.

This clone was seen a few times. In nucleotides, the CDR3 is TGTGCCAGCAGCTCAGGGGACTATGGCTACACCTTC. It codes for CASSSGDYGYTF. The chain uses TRBV7-9 and TRBJ1-2, with TRBD1 as a possible D gene (6 bases). The CDR3 contains 12 residues. Between the trimmed V and J ends, which lost 4 bases and 3 bases, there was a span of 6 bases. CDR1 and CDR2 from the germline V gene are SEHNR and FQNEAQ (reference sequence).

The chain combines TRBV30 with TRBJ2-1; weak D call: TRBD1 (6 bases). Trimming shortened V by 3 bases and J by 5 bases, and 8 bases separated the two germline ends. CDR1 and CDR2 (germline): GTSNPN, SVGIG (reference sequence). The CDR3 has 12 residues. The chain's CDR3 is CAWRGANNEQFF. The CDR3 region has the DNA TGTGCCTGGAGGGGGGCCAACAATGAGCAGTTCTTC.

The CDR3 DNA reads as TGTGCCAGCAAGTCCGGTCATAATTCACCCCTCCACTTT. Translating gives CASKSGHNSPLHF. The chain combines TRBV28 with TRBJ1-6; D unresolved. Per germline, CDR1 MDHEN and CDR2 SYDVKM. V shed 7 bases and J shed 5 bases, with 9 bases lying between them. The CDR3 length is 13 residues.

The V and J genes are TRBV4-1 and TRBJ1-4, with 10 bases identical to TRBD1. The junction had 7 bases not matched to a gene; V was cut back by 0 bases and J by 3 bases. CDR1 MGHRA and CDR2 YSYEKL come from the germline V gene. This CDR3 region has 18 residues. The CDR3, as DNA: TGCGCCAGCAGCCAAGAGCCAGGGACAGGGGTCTCTAATGAAAAACTGTTTTTT. Amino acid sequence: CASSQEPGTGVSNEKLFF.

The chain employs TRBV10-3 and TRBJ1-3; 9 bases are a match to TRBD1. Germline CDR1 reads ENHRY; CDR2 reads SYGVKD. There are 14 residues in the CDR3. V was pared by 2 bases and J by 5 bases, with 1 base of the junction left unmatched. The CDR3 is CAISEGTGRNTIYF. In nucleotides, the CDR3 is TGTGCCATCAGTGAGGGGACAGGGAGAAACACCATATATTTT.

This clone was observed a handful of times. This chain links TRBV5-4 with TRBJ2-2; a weak D match, TRBD2 (6 bases). CDR1 is SGHNT and CDR2 is YYREEE in the germline V gene (reference sequence). This CDR3 is 14 amino acids long. V was cut by 0 bases and J by 7 bases, with 10 bases left in between. The CDR3: CASSLDRRVGELFF. DNA of the CDR3: TGTGCCAGCAGCTTGGATCGGAGGGTCGGGGAGCTGTTTTTT.

The DNA for the CDR3 is TGTGCCAGCAGCCCCCAGGCAGGGAGGTCTGGGGCCAACGTCCTGACTTTC. It encodes CASSPQAGRSGANVLTF. The V call is TRBV7-3, the J call TRBJ2-6, with D perhaps matching TRBD2 (6 bases). Germline V gene sequence: CDR1 SGHTA, CDR2 FQGTGA. Trimming left V 5 bases short and J 1 base short, with 15 bases between. The CDR3 consists of 17 residues. Combining the CDR3 with reference TRBV7-3 and TRBJ2-6 gives the whole variable domain GAGVSQTPSNKVTEKGKYVELRCDPISGHTALYWYRQSLGQGPEFLIYFQGTGAADDSGLPNDRFFAVRPEGSVSTLKIQRTERGDSAVYLCASSPQAGRSGANVLTFGAGSRLTVL.

This chain uses TRBV7-2 with TRBJ1-2, with D possibly TRBD1 on 6 matching bases. The CDR3 consists of 13 residues. The germline gives CDR1 SGHTA, CDR2 FQGNSA. Trimming left V 2 bases short and J 5 bases short, with 9 bases between. The CDR3 DNA reads as TGTGCCAGCAGCTTACCCGGGACATATGGCTACACCTTC. Translated, it gives CASSLPGTYGYTF.

V usage is TRBV5-6 and J usage is TRBJ1-4; D might be TRBD1 (6 bases). Trimming took 1 base from V and 8 from J, leaving 15 bases between them. CDR3 size: 15 residues. The germline V gene encodes CDR1 SGHDT and CDR2 YYEEEE. CDR3 nucleotide sequence: TGTGCCAGCAGCTTGTTATCGGCAGGGGACGAAAAACTGTTTTTT. Residues: CASSLLSAGDEKLFF.

This clone appeared a single time. V gene TRBV30 combines with J gene TRBJ2-5; 11 bases align to TRBD2. Germline V lookup: CDR1 GTSNPN, CDR2 SVGIG (reference sequence). The CDR3 spans 13 residues. V shed 2 bases and J 7 bases; nucleotides not matched to a gene: 3. The CDR3, as DNA: TGTGCCTGGAGTATTGGACTAGCGGGGACCCAGTACTTC. This encodes CAWSIGLAGTQYF.

The J gene is TRBJ2-3, the V gene TRBV5-6; D remains ambiguous. Germline-derived CDR1 and CDR2 are SGHDT and YYEEEE. The CDR3 runs 15 residues. V lost 0 bases and J lost 4, with 12 bases in between. For the CDR3, the DNA is TGTGCCAGCAGCTTGGCCCAGTTCTCCGCAGATACGCAGTATTTT. Its protein product is CASSLAQFSADTQYF.

V usage is TRBV5-1 and J usage is TRBJ1-1; no clear D. V gave up 4 bases and J gave up 0 bases, with 19 bases separating them. The CDR3 covers 17 residues. Germline V lookup: CDR1 SGHRS, CDR2 YFSETQ. CDR3 sequence: CASSAYLQRLVNTEAFF. CDR3 DNA: TGCGCCAGCAGCGCCTACCTACAGAGACTAGTGAACACTGAAGCTTTCTTT.

The chain employs TRBV7-2 and TRBJ1-5; TRBD1 is a possible D gene (5 bases). From germline, CDR1 is SGHTA and CDR2 FQGNSA. Trimming took 5 bases from V and 3 from J, leaving 11 bases between them. The CDR3 contains 14 residues. Here the CDR3 reads CASSHDRNNQPQHF. DNA for the CDR3: TGTGCCAGCAGCCATGACAGAAACAATCAGCCCCAGCATTTT. Using reference TRBV7-2 and TRBJ1-5 for the parts outside the CDR3, the full variable domain is GAGVSQSPSNKVTEKGKDVELRCDPISGHTALYWYRQSLGQGLEFLIYFQGNSAPDKSGLPSDRFSAERTGGSVSTLTIQRTQQEDSAVYLCASSHDRNNQPQHFGDGTRLSIL.